A single sample is the source of the 16 T cell receptor beta chains below, sequenced in a study of OX40 agonist ivuxolimab in advanced cancers. The library was produced with the immunoSEQ multiplex PCR assay. Drawn from immuneACCESS, this table holds only the in-frame rearrangements with V and J called that TCRdb kept. Clones are partly lost; checked studies trace under half to an unresolved V gene and leave the rest unexplained. The sample includes tens of thousands of clones, with nearly 85% observed a single time. The biggest ten clones account for around 7.5% of the sample. Sequencing used CD4+ or CD8+ T cells sorted from blood, obtained in a trial of the OX40 agonist ivuxolimab. These receptors all come from an adult with an advanced solid tumor such as melanoma, head and neck, liver or kidney cancer.

The chain has TRBV27 and TRBJ1-1; D might be TRBD1 (5 bases). The V gene's germline CDR1 is MNHEY and CDR2 SMNVEV (reference sequence). This CDR3 is built from 15 residues. V was cut by 4 bases and J by 0 bases, with 12 bases left in between. The chain's CDR3 is CASSSLGGMNTEAFF. CDR3 coding DNA: TGTGCCAGCAGTTCGTTGGGGGGGATGAACACTGAAGCTTTCTTT.

The CDR3 region has the DNA TGTGCCAGCAGCCCGGCGACAGGGTCAAACTATGGCTACACCTTC. It encodes CASSPATGSNYGYTF. The chain has TRBV7-9 and TRBJ1-2; 7 positions match TRBD1. CDR1 is SEHNR and CDR2 is FQNEAQ in the germline V gene (reference sequence). The CDR3 is 15 amino acids. The ends lost 5 bases at V and 2 bases at J; junction bases unmatched: 8.

The chain employs TRBV4-1 and TRBJ1-2; D gene uncertain. Trimming cost V 3 bases and J 0 bases, with 11 bases left between them. The germline CDR1 and CDR2 sequences are MGHRA and YSYEKL. This CDR3 has 15 residues. In DNA form, the CDR3 reads TGCGCCAGCAGCCAGTCTTCCTCAGCTAACTATGGCTACACCTTC. Encoded protein: CASSQSSSANYGYTF.

The chain joins TRBV7-2 to TRBJ2-3; D possibly corresponds to TRBD2 (5 bases). Germline V gene sequence: CDR1 SGHTA, CDR2 FQGNSA. V was shortened by 2 bases and J by 5 bases, with 11 bases between the two germline ends. The CDR3 contains 14 residues. CDR3 protein: CASSLMTGEDTQYF. DNA for the CDR3: TGTGCCAGCAGCTTAATGACCGGGGAAGATACGCAGTATTTT.

The rearrangement joins TRBV6-5 to TRBJ2-1, with D tentatively TRBD1 or TRBD2 (5 bases each). This CDR3 comprises 14 residues. V shed 6 bases and J shed 5 bases, with 14 bases lying between them. From germline, CDR1 is MNHEY and CDR2 SVGAGI. As DNA, the CDR3 is TGTGCCAGCAGGGATGCCCCGGGGCACAATGAGCAGTTCTTC. Residues: CASRDAPGHNEQFF.

The chain employs TRBV4-3 and TRBJ1-2; D gene ambiguous. V was trimmed by 1 base and J by 4 bases, leaving 19 bases between them. Germline CDR1 is LGHNA and CDR2 is YSLEER. This CDR3 comprises 17 residues. The CDR3 reads CASSQVRSEQRGYGYTF. The CDR3 nucleotides read TGCGCCAGCAGCCAAGTCAGGTCGGAGCAACGAGGCTATGGCTACACCTTC.

This clone came up once. This sequence joins TRBV9 and TRBJ1-2, with 7 positions matching TRBD1. Germline loops: CDR1 SGDLS, CDR2 YYNGEE. This CDR3 region has 15 residues. Germline trimming cut 3 bases from V and 1 base from J; bases unmatched to any gene: 6. The CDR3 bases are TGTGCCAGCAGCGCTGGGCAGGGGGTTAACTATGGCTACACCTTC. It specifies CASSAGQGVNYGYTF. Looking up the rest from reference TRBV9 and TRBJ1-2 gives the full variable domain: DSGVTQTPKHLITATGQRVTLRCSPRSGDLSVYWYQQSLDQGLQFLIQYYNGEERAKGNILERFSAQQFPDLHSELNLSSLELGDSALYFCASSAGQGVNYGYTFGSGTRLTVV.

The chain uses TRBV6-5 and TRBJ2-5, with D tentatively TRBD1 (6 bases). This CDR3 has 14 residues. V lost 6 bases, J lost 4 bases, and 15 bases lay in between. Germline-derived CDR1 and CDR2 are MNHEY and SVGAGI. CDR3 in amino acids: CASSAYRVGETQYF. As DNA, the CDR3 is TGTGCCAGCAGCGCGTACAGGGTTGGAGAGACCCAGTACTTC.

V gene TRBV10-3 combines with J gene TRBJ2-1, with D possibly being TRBD2 (5 bases). Germline values: CDR1 ENHRY, CDR2 SYGVKD. V was clipped by 8 bases and J by 8 bases, with 19 bases between them. This CDR3 has 14 amino acids. The DNA for the CDR3 is TGTGCCATCCCCTTATATGGGGAGACGGATGAGCAGTTCTTC. It encodes CAIPLYGETDEQFF.

On this clone itself: The germline gene is not matched at one end of the junction; a read error may be the cause. The CDR3 protein is CTSRRQGLSSYEQYF. CDR3 sequence (DNA): TGTACCAGCAGACGACAGGGGCTGAGCTCCTACGAGCAGTACTTC. The chain is built from TRBV27 and TRBJ2-7; TRBD1 agrees at 8 bases. The CDR3 loop spans 15 amino acids. The germline gives CDR1 MNHEY, CDR2 SMNVEV (reference sequence).

The V gene is TRBV7-2, the J gene TRBJ1-1; D is uncertain. This CDR3 comprises 13 residues. Germline lookup yields CDR1 SGHTA and CDR2 FQGNSA. Trimming took 4 bases from V and 4 from J, leaving 10 bases between them. The CDR3 DNA reads as TGTGCCAGCAGCTCCCTCGGAGGCACTGAAGCTTTCTTT. Protein sequence: CASSSLGGTEAFF.

This clone has a handful of counts. This CDR3 reads CASSYSTGNEPQHF. As DNA, the CDR3 is TGTGCCAGCAGTTACTCAACAGGGAATGAGCCCCAGCATTTT. The chain links TRBV6-5 to TRBJ1-5; a possible D gene is TRBD1 (6 bases). The CDR3 is 14 amino acids. Germline CDR1 and CDR2: MNHEY and SVGAGI. With 0 bases removed from V and 8 bases from J, the gap between germline ends came to 11 bases.

The chain has TRBV4-3 and TRBJ2-7, with 7 bases lining up with TRBD1. CDR1 and CDR2 (germline): LGHNA, YSLEER. V dropped 1 base and J dropped 3; count of bases not matched to a gene: 6. The length of the CDR3 is 15 residues. CDR3 coding DNA: TGCGCCAGCAGCCAAGCAGGACAGGAGGTCTACGAGCAGTACTTC. This sequence encodes CASSQAGQEVYEQYF.

A few counts support this clone. The J gene is TRBJ2-7, the V gene TRBV19; 7 bases map to TRBD2. Germline lookup yields CDR1 LNHDA and CDR2 SQIVND (reference sequence). J gave up 6 bases and V 4 bases, and 6 bases lay outside the gene matches. The CDR3 has 13 amino acids. CDR3 bases: TGTGCCAGTAGTACCAGACTAGCAGGCGAGCAGTACTTC. Residues: CASSTRLAGEQYF.

CDR3 amino acids: CASSSSGGATETQYF. Here the CDR3 DNA reads TGCGCCAGCAGCTCTAGCGGGGGGGCCACGGAGACCCAGTACTTC. The chain employs TRBV5-1 and TRBJ2-5; 12 bases fit TRBD2. CDR3 length: 15 amino acids. With V trimmed by 3 bases and J by 5 bases, 5 bases remained unmatched. CDR1 and CDR2 from the germline V gene are SGHRS and YFSETQ.

This clone was observed a few times. V and J are TRBV14 and TRBJ2-7; 11 nucleotides match TRBD2. The trim removed 3 bases at V and 3 bases at J, leaving 4 bases unmatched. The germline CDR1 and CDR2 sequences are SGHDN and FVKESK. The CDR3 has 15 residues. In DNA form, the CDR3 reads TGTGCCAGCAGCCAGGCCGGGACTAGCGGCTACGAGCAGTACTTC. Protein sequence: CASSQAGTSGYEQYF.